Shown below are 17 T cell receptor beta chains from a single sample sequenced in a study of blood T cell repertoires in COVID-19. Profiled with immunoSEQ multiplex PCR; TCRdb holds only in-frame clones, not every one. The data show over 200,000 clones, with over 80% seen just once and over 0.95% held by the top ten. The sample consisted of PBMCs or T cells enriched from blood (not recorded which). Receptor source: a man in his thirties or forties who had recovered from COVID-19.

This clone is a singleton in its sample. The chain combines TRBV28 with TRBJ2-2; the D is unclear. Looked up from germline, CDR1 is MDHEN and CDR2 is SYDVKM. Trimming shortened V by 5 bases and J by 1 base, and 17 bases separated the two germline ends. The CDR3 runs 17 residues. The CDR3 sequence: CASSDGYGAKNTGELFF. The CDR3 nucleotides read TGTGCCAGCAGTGATGGATACGGAGCAAAGAACACCGGGGAGCTGTTTTTT.

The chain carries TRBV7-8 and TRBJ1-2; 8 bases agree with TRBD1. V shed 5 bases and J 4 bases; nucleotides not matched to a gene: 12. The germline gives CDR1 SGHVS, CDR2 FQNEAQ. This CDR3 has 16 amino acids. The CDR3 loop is CASSQDRAPLPYGYTF. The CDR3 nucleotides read TGTGCCAGCAGCCAGGACAGGGCCCCTCTACCCTATGGCTACACCTTC.

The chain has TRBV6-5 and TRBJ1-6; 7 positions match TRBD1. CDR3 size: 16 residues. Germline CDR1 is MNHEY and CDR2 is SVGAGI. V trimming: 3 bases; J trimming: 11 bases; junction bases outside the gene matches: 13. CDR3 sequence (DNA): TGTGCCAGCAGTTATCGGGCTGCACAGGGGAGAACACCCCTCCACTTT. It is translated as CASSYRAAQGRTPLHF.

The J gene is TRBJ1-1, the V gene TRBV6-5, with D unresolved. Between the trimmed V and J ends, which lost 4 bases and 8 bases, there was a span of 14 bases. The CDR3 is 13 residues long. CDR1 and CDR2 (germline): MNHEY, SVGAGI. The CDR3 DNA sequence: TGTGCCAGCAGTTCCCAAGCGGGAAGAGAAGCTTTCTTT. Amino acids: CASSSQAGREAFF.

This CDR3 is CASTSPGVTGQNTEAFF. CDR3 DNA sequence: TGTGCCAGCACCAGTCCCGGAGTTACAGGGCAGAACACTGAAGCTTTCTTT. This sequence joins TRBV28 and TRBJ1-1, with a possible D match to TRBD1 (6 bases). Trimming stripped 7 bases from V and 1 base from J, with 22 bases between. Germline CDR1 is MDHEN and CDR2 is SYDVKM. The CDR3 spans 17 residues.

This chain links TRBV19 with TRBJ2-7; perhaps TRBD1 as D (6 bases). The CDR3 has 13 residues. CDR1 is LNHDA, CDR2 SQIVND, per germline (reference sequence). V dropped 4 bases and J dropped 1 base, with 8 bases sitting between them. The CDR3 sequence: CASSTQGSYEQYF. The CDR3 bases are TGTGCCAGTAGTACACAGGGTTCCTACGAGCAGTACTTC.

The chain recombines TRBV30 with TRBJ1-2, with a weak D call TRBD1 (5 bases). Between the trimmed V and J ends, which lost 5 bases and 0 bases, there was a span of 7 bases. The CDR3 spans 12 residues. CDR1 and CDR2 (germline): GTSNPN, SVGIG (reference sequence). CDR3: CAWQGANYGYTF. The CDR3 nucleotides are TGTGCCTGGCAGGGCGCTAACTATGGCTACACCTTC.

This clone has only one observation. CDR3 region: CASSLWRGEGPNEQFF. The CDR3 region has the DNA TGTGCCAGCAGTTTATGGAGGGGGGAGGGCCCCAATGAGCAGTTCTTC. The rearrangement uses TRBV27 and TRBJ2-1; weak D call: TRBD2 (7 bases). Trimming removed 1 base from V and 6 bases from J, with 16 bases in between. This CDR3 comprises 16 residues. Germline V gene sequence: CDR1 MNHEY, CDR2 SMNVEV (reference sequence).

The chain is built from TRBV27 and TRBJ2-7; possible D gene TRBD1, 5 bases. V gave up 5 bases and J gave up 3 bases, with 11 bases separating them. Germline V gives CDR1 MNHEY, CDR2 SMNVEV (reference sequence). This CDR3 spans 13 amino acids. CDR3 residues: CASSTGQDYEQYF. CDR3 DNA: TGTGCCAGCAGTACTGGACAAGACTACGAGCAGTACTTC.

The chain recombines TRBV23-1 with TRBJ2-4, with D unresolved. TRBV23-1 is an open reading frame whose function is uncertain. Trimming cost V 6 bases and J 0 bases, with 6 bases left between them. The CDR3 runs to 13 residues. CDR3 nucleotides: TGCGCCAGCAGGTCACTAGCCAAAAACATTCAGTACTTC. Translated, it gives CASRSLAKNIQYF.

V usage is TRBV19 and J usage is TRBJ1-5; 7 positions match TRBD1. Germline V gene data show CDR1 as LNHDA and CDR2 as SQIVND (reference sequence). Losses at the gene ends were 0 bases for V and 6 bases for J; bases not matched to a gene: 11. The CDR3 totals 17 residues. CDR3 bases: TGTGCCAGTAGTATAGATCGGGAGGGGACAGTATTTCAGCCCCAGCATTTT. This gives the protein CASSIDREGTVFQPQHF.

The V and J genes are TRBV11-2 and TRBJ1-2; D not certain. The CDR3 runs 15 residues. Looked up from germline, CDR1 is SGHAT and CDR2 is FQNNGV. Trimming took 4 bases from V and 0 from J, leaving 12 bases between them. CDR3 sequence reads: CASSSTGDSNYGYTF. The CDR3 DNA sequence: TGTGCCAGCAGCTCCACCGGGGATTCTAACTATGGCTACACCTTC.

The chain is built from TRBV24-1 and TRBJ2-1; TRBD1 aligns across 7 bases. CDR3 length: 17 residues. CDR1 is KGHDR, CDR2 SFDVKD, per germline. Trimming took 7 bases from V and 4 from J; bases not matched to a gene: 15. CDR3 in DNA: TGTGCCACCAGCCACAAAATAACAGGGGCCAATTACAATGAGCAGTTCTTC. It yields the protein CATSHKITGANYNEQFF.

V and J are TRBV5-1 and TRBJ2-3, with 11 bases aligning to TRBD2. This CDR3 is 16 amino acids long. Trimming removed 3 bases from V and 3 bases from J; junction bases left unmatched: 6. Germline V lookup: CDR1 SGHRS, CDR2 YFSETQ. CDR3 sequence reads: CASSSRLAGRTDTQYF. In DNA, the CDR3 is TGCGCCAGCAGCTCCCGACTAGCGGGGAGGACAGATACGCAGTATTTT.

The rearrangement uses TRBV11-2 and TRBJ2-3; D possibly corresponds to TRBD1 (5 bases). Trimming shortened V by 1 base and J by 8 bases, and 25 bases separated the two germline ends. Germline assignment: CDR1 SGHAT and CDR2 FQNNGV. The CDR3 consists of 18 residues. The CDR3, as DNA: TGTGCCAGCAGCTTAGGTATTTCGAGACAGAGGATTTACGGTACGCAGTATTTT. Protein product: CASSLGISRQRIYGTQYF.

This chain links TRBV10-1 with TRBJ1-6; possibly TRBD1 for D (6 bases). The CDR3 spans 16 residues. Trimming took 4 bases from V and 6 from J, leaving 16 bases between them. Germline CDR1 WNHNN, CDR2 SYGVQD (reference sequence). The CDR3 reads CASSGGGGYTNSPLHF. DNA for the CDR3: TGCGCCAGCAGTGGGGGGGGCGGTTACACTAATTCACCCCTCCACTTT.

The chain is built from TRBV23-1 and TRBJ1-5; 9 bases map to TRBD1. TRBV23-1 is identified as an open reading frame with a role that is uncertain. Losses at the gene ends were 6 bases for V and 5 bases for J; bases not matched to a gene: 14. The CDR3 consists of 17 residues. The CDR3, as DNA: TGCGCCAGCAGCCAGAAACAGGGGGCGCGATTTTATCAGCCCCAGCATTTT. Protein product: CASSQKQGARFYQPQHF.